Listed below are T cell receptor beta chains from one sample, sequenced in a study of PD-1 blockade in classical Hodgkin lymphoma. Using immunoSEQ multiplex PCR, the repertoire was profiled, and TCRdb retains in-frame clones only, with some absent. The sample includes over 9,500 clones, nearly 85% of them seen just once. Sample: peripheral blood mononuclear cells (PBMCs), taken before the fourth cycle of nivolumab. These receptors were obtained from a human donor with classical Hodgkin lymphoma. Each CDR3 is given with its conserved first and last residue. A D gene is named only where the DNA matches it firmly. Not every row has a clone size; where given, it reads once, few, many or a size class.

d_call j_call clone_size v_call cdr3_nt cdr3_aa
TRBD1 TRBJ2-7 - TRBV28 TGTGCCAGCAGTGGGACAGGGGTAACCTACGAGCAGTACTTC CASSGTGVTYEQYF
- TRBJ1-3 - TRBV5-1 TGCGCCAGCAGCTGGCGGGGGGCTACGGATGGAAACACCATATATTTT CASSWRGATDGNTIYF
- TRBJ1-2 - TRBV29-1 TGCAGCGTTGAAGTAGGTCGTACAGGGAGCAACAATGGCTACACCTTC CSVEVGRTGSNNGYTF
- TRBJ1-1 - TRBV7-3 TGTGCCAGCAGCCCGGGGGAGAACACTGAAGCTTTCTTT CASSPGENTEAFF
TRBD2 TRBJ2-7 - TRBV18 TGTGCCAGCTCACCAATACATACCTCGGGGGGAAATGGCGAGCAGTACTTC CASSPIHTSGGNGEQYF
- TRBJ2-5 few TRBV28 TGTGCCAGCAGTTTTTTGTCAGATCAAGAGACCCAGTACTTC CASSFLSDQETQYF
TRBD1 TRBJ2-7 - TRBV6-1 TGTGCCAGCAGTGACGACAGGGTGGGCGAGCAGTACTTC CASSDDRVGEQYF
- TRBJ2-1 - TRBV11-2 TGTGCCAGCAGGCCAATTAAGAGCTCCTACAATGAGCAGTTCTTC CASRPIKSSYNEQFF
- TRBJ1-1 once TRBV2 TGTGCCAGCATTTCCCGAAGGGCAGGGATAAGGACTGAAGCTTTCTTT CASISRRAGIRTEAFF
TRBD1 TRBJ2-5 once TRBV18 TGTGCCAGCTCACCTCTACATTGGTCCCAAAACGACAGGGCGCAGACCCAGTACTTC CASSPLHWSQNDRAQTQYF
- TRBJ2-1 - TRBV19 TGTGCCTGCAGACGGTCTGCCTTCAATGAGCAGTTCTTC CACRRSAFNEQFF
- TRBJ1-5 few TRBV29-1 TGCAGCGTTCAAAGGGGCAGCGATCAGCCCCAGCATTTT CSVQRGSDQPQHF
- TRBJ2-5 - TRBV29-1 TGCAGCGCCTATCAAGGGGCAGAGACCCAGTACTTC CSAYQGAETQYF
- TRBJ1-1 - TRBV4-2 TGTGCCAGCAGCCAAGGGGGAGGGTTTGACACTGAAGCTTTCTTT CASSQGGGFDTEAFF
- TRBJ1-1 - TRBV18 TGTGCCAGCTCTAGACAGACCGCGAACACTGAAGCTTTCTTT CASSRQTANTEAFF
- TRBJ2-6 - TRBV5-1 TGCGCCAGCAGCTTGGTCCCCGGGGCCTCTGGGGCCAACGTCCTGACTTTC CASSLVPGASGANVLTF
TRBD1 TRBJ1-5 - TRBV30 TGTGCCTGGAGTAGGGACAGGGACCCCCTAGGCAATCAGCCCCAGCATTTT CAWSRDRDPLGNQPQHF
- TRBJ2-2 - TRBV7-9 TGTGCCAGCAGCCTACTCGGGACACTCGGGGAGCTGTTTTTT CASSLLGTLGELFF
TRBD2 TRBJ2-1 - TRBV11-2 TGTGCCAGCAGCTCCGGGACTAGCGGGTCCATGGGCAATGAGCAGTTCTTC CASSSGTSGSMGNEQFF
- TRBJ1-1 - TRBV4-2 TGTGCCAGCAGCCTAAGGGGTTCACAGGGAAGTAAAAGGAACACTGAAGCTTTCTTT CASSLRGSQGSKRNTEAFF
TRBD1 TRBJ2-7 few TRBV19 TGTGCCAGCAACACCGGGACAGGGGTTATAAAGCAGTACTTC CASNTGTGVIKQYF
- TRBJ2-3 - TRBV5-1 TGCGCCAGCAGCAGAGGCTCTGAGGATACGCAGTATTTT CASSRGSEDTQYF
- TRBJ1-2 - TRBV5-1 TGCGCCAGCAGCTTGGTAAATGGACCCCGGTACGATGGCTACACCTTC CASSLVNGPRYDGYTF
- TRBJ2-7 - TRBV5-4 TGTGTCAGCAGCTGGACCTCCGCGGGGTCCTACGAGCAGTACTTC CVSSWTSAGSYEQYF
- TRBJ2-3 - TRBV10-3 TGTGCCATCAGTAAGGACAGCTATAGCACAGATACGCAGTATTTT CAISKDSYSTDTQYF
- TRBJ1-1 - TRBV7-9 TGTGCCAGCAGCTTAGCGCGGGACAACACTGAAGCTTTCTTT CASSLARDNTEAFF
- TRBJ1-3 - TRBV6-5 TGTGCCAGCAGCTACCGGAGCTCTGGAAACACCATATATTTT CASSYRSSGNTIYF
TRBD1 TRBJ1-1 - TRBV19 TGTGCCAGTAGGGTCCTTCCAGGGGGCAGTTTAGGTGAAGCTTTCTTT CASRVLPGGSLGEAFF
TRBD2 TRBJ2-7 few TRBV6-4 TGTGCCAGCAGTGGCAGGGGCTATACTAGCGGGAGAACCTACGAGCAGTACTTC CASSGRGYTSGRTYEQYF
TRBD1 TRBJ1-2 - TRBV29-1 TGCAGCGTTGGGGGACAGGGTGGGTATGGCTACACCTTC CSVGGQGGYGYTF
- TRBJ2-3 once TRBV5-1 TGCGCCAGCAGCCGACAGTCCGACACAGATACGCAGTATTTT CASSRQSDTDTQYF